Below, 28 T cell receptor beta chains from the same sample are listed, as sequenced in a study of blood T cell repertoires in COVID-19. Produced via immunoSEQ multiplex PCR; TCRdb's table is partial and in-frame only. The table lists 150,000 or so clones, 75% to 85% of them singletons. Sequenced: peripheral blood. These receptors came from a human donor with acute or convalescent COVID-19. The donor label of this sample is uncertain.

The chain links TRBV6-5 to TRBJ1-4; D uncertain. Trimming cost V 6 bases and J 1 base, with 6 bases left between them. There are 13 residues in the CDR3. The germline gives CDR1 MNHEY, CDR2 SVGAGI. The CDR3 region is CASREGTNEKLFF. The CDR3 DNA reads TGTGCCAGCAGGGAGGGAACTAATGAAAAACTGTTTTTT.

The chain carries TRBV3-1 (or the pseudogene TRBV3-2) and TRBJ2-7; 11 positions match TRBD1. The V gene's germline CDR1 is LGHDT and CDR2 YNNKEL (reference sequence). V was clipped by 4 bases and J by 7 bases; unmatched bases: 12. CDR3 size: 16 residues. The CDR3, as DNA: TGTGCCAGCAGCCGATCACCCGGACAGGGGGCCGGGGAGCAGTACTTC. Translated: CASSRSPGQGAGEQYF.

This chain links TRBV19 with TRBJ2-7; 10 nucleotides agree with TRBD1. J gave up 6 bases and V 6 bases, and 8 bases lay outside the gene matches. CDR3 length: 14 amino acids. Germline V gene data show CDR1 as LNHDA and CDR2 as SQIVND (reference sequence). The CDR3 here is CASSPGTGDFEQYV. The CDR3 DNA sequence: TGTGCCAGTAGCCCCGGGACAGGGGACTTCGAGCAGTACGTC.

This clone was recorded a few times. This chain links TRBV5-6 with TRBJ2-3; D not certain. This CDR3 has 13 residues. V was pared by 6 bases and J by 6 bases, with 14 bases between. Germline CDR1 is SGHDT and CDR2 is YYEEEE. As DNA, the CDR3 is TGTGCCAGCACCCAGTACGGGTTGGATACGCAGTATTTT. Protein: CASTQYGLDTQYF.

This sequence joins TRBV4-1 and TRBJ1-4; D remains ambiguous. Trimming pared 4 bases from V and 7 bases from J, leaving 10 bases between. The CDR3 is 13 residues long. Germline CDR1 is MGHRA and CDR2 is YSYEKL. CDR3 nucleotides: TGCGCCAGCAGCCTCCCCTCGGGTGAAAAACTGTTTTTT. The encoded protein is CASSLPSGEKLFF.

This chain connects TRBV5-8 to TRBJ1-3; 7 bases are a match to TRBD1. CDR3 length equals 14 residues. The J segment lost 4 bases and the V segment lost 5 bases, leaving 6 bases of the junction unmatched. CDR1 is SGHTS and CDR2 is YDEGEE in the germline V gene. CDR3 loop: CASRRGQQGNTIYF. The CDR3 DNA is TGTGCCAGCAGACGGGGACAGCAGGGAAACACCATATATTTT.

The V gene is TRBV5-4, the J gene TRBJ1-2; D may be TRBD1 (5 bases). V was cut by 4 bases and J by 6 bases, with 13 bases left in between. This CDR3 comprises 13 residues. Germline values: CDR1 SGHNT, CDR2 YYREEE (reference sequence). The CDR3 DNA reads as TGTGCCAGCAGCAAGGGGCGCCTTCATGGCTACACCTTC. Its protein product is CASSKGRLHGYTF.

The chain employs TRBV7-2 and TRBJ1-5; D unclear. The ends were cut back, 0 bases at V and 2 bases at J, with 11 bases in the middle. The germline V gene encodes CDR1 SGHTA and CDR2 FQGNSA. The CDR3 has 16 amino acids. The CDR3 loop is CASSLARVGGNQPQHF. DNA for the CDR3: TGTGCCAGCAGCTTAGCGAGGGTCGGAGGCAATCAGCCCCAGCATTTT.

As DNA, the CDR3 is TGTGCCAGCAGCGTAGGGCAGGGGTCCTACAATGAGCAGTTCTTC. The encoded protein is CASSVGQGSYNEQFF. The rearrangement uses TRBV9 and TRBJ2-1, with D possibly TRBD1 on 6 matching bases. V dropped 0 bases and J dropped 1 base, with 8 bases sitting between them. Germline CDR1 reads SGDLS; CDR2 reads YYNGEE. The CDR3 loop spans 15 amino acids.

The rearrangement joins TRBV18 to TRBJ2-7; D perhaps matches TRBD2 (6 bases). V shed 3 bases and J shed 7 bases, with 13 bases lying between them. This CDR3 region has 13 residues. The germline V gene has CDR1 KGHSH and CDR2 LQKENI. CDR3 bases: TGTGCCAGCTCACCGACGGGGACTGGTGAGCAGTACTTC. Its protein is CASSPTGTGEQYF.

CDR3: CASSLTVEGEAFF. The CDR3 region has the DNA TGCGCCAGCAGCTTAACAGTAGAAGGTGAAGCTTTCTTT. This sequence joins TRBV5-1 and TRBJ1-1, with D hard to call. The length of the CDR3 is 13 residues. Germline V gene data show CDR1 as SGHRS and CDR2 as YFSETQ. The germline V and J ends were trimmed by 2 bases and 7 bases, with 12 bases remaining between them.

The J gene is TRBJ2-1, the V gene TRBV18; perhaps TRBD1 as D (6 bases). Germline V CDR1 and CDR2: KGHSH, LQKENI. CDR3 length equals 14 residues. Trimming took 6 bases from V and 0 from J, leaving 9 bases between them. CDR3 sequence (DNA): TGTGCCAGCTCCGGACAGAGCTCCTACAATGAGCAGTTCTTC. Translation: CASSGQSSYNEQFF.

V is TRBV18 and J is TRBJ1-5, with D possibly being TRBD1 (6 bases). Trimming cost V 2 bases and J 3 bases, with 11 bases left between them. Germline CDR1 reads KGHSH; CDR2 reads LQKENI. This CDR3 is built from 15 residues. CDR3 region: CASSPSTGNNQPQHF. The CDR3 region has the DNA TGTGCCAGCTCACCAAGCACAGGGAACAATCAGCCCCAGCATTTT.

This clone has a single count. DNA for the CDR3: TGTGCCAGTTCGACAGCTACATTAATGAACACTGAAGCTTTCTTT. It is translated as CASSTATLMNTEAFF. V is TRBV6-5 and J is TRBJ1-1; maybe TRBD1 (5 bases). The V end lost 9 bases, the J end lost 0 bases, and 17 bases lay between the germline ends. Germline loops: CDR1 MNHEY, CDR2 SVGAGI. This CDR3 region has 15 residues.

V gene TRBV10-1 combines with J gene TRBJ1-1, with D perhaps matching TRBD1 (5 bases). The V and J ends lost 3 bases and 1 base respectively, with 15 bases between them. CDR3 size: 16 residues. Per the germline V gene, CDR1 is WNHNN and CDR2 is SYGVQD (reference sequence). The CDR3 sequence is CASSELPDSRNTEAFF. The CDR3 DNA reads TGCGCCAGCAGTGAACTTCCCGACAGCCGGAACACTGAAGCTTTCTTT.

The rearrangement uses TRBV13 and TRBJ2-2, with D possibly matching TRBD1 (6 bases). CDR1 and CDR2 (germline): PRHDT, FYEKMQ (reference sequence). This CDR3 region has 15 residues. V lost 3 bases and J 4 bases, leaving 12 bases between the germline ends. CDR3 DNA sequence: TGTGCCAGCAGCTTCCAGGGGATCGGCACCGGGGAGCTGTTTTTT. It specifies CASSFQGIGTGELFF.

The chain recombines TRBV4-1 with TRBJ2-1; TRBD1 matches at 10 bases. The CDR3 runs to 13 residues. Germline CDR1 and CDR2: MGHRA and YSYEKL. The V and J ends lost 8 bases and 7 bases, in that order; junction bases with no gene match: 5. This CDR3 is CASGRTGGNEQFF. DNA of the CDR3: TGCGCCAGCGGACGGACAGGGGGAAATGAGCAGTTCTTC.

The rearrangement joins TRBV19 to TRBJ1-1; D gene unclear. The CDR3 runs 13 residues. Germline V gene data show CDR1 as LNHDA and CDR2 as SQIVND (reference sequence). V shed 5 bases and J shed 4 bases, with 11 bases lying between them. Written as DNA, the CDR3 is TGTGCCAGTAGTTTTGCCCGGGGCACTGAAGCTTTCTTT. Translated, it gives CASSFARGTEAFF. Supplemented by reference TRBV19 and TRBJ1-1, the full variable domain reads DGGITQSPKYLFRKEGQNVTLSCEQNLNHDAMYWYRQDPGQGLRLIYYSQIVNDFQKGDIAEGYSVSREKKESFPLTVTSAQKNPTAFYLCASSFARGTEAFFGQGTRLTVV.

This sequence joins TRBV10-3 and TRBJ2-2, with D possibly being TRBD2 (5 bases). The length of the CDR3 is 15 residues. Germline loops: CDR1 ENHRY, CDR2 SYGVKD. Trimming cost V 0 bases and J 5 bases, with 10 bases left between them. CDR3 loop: CAISESRRETGELFF. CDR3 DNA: TGTGCCATCAGTGAGTCGAGAAGGGAGACCGGGGAGCTGTTTTTT.

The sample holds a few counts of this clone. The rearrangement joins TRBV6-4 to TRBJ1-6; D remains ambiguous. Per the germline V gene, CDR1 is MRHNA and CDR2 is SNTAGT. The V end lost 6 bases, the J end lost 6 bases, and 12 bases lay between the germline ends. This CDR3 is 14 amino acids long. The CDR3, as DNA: TGTGCCAGCAGCGAGTCCCCCGGTAATTCACCCCTCCACTTT. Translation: CASSESPGNSPLHF.

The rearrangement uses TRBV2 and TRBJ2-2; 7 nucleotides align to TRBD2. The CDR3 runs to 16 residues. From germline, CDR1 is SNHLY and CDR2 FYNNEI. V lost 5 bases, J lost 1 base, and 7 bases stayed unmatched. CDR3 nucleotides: TGTGCCAGCAGTCCCTTGTCGGGGGGGAACACCGGGGAGCTGTTTTTT. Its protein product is CASSPLSGGNTGELFF.

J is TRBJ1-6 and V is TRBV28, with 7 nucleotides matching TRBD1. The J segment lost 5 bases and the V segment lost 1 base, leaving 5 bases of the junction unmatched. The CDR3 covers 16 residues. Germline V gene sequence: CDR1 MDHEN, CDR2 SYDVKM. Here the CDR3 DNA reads TGTGCCAGCAGTTTATTTGCGGGACAGAATAATTCACCCCTCCACTTT. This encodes CASSLFAGQNNSPLHF.

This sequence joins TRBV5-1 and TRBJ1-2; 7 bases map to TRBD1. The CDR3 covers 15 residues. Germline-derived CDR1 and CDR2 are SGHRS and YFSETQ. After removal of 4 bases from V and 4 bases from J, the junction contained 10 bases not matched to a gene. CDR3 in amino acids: CASSLGSGGIYGYTF. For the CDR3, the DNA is TGCGCCAGCAGCCTGGGGTCAGGGGGTATCTATGGCTACACCTTC.

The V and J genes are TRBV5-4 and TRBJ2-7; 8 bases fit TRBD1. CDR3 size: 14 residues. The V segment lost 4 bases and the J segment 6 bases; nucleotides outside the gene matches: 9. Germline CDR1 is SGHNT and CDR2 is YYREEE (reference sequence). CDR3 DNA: TGTGCCAGCAGCACCACAGGGGGAAAGGGCGAGCAGTACGTC. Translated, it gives CASSTTGGKGEQYV.

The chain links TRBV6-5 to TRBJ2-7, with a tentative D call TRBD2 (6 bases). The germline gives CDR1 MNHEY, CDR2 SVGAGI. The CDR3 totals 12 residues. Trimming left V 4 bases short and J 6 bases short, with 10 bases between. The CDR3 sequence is CASSSGVGEQYF. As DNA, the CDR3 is TGTGCCAGCAGTTCGGGGGTCGGCGAGCAGTACTTC.

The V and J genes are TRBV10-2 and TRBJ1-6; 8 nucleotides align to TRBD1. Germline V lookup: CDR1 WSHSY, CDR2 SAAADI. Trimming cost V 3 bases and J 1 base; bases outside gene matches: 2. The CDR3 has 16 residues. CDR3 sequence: CASSDRTGSYNSPLHF. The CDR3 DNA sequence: TGCGCCAGCAGTGACCGGACAGGGTCCTATAATTCACCCCTCCACTTT.

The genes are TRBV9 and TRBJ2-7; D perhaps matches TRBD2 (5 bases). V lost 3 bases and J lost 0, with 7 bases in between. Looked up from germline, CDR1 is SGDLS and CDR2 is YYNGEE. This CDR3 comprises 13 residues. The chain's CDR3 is CASSEGSSYEQYF. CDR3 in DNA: TGTGCCAGCAGCGAAGGGAGCTCCTACGAGCAGTACTTC.

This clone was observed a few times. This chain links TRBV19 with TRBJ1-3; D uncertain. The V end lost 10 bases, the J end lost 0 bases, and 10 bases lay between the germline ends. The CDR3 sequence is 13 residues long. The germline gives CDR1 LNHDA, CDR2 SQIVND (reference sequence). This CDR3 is CATRLSSGNTIYF. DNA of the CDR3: TGTGCCACTCGACTGAGCTCTGGAAACACCATATATTTT.